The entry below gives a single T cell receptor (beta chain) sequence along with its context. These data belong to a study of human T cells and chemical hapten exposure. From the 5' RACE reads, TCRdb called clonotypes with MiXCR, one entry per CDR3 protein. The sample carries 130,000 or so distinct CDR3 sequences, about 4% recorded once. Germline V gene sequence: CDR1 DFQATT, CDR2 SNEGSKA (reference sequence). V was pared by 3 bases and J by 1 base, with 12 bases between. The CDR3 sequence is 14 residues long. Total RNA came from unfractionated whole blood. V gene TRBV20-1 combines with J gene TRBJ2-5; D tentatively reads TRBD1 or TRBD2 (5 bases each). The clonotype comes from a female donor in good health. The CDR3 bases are TGCAGTGCTAGGAAAGGGACGGTCCAAGAGACCCAGTACTTC. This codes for CSARKGTVQETQYF.